This TCR beta chain emerged from a study of shared clonotypes between healthy human individuals. CDR1 is WNHNN, CDR2 SYGVQD, per germline (reference sequence). The CDR3 has 15 amino acids. J gave up 5 bases and V 7 bases, and 10 bases lay outside the gene matches. General study results and limits: Larger estimated richness was generally seen in naive subsets than in memory subsets.

Only in-frame clones appear in the TCRdb table, and some are missing; sequencing was by immunoSEQ multiplex PCR. The table lists some 660,000 clones, 55% to 85% of them singletons. A note on this clone: As yet, its antigen is unknown.

The CD4+ fraction was divided into a CD45RA+ naive subset and a CD45RA-negative memory subset. V usage is TRBV10-1 and J usage is TRBJ1-3, with 8 bases aligning to TRBD1. Sequenced input: memory CD4+ T cells sorted from blood. The subset: CD45RA-negative fraction. The TCR originated in a woman in her twenties or thirties in good health. CDR3 sequence reads: CASTGGTGERNTIYF. Here the CDR3 DNA reads TGCGCCAGCACGGGAGGGACAGGTGAGAGAAACACCATATATTTT.